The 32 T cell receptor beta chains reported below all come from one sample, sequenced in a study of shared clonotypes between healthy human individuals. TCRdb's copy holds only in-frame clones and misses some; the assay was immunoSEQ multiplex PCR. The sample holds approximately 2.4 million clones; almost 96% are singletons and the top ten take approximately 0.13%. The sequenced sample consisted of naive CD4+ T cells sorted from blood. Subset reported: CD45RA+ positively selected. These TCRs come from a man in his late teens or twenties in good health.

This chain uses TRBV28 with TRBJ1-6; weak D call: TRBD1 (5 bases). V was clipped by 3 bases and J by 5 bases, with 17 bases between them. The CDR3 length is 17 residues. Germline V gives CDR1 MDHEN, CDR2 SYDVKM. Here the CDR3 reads CASSFLPGGGDNSPLHF. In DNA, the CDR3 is TGTGCCAGCAGTTTTCTGCCTGGGGGTGGCGATAATTCACCCCTCCACTTT. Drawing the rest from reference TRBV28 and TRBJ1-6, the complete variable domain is DVKVTQSSRYLVKRTGEKVFLECVQDMDHENMFWYRQDPGLGLRLIYFSYDVKMKEKGDIPEGYSVSREKKERFSLILESASTNQTSMYLCASSFLPGGGDNSPLHFGNGTRLTVT.

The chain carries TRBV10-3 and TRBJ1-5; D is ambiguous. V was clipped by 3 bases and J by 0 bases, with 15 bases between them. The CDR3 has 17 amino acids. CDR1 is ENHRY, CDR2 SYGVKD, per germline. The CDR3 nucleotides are TGTGCCATCAGTGACAAACCCTCCGGGTATAGCAATCAGCCCCAGCATTTT. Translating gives CAISDKPSGYSNQPQHF.

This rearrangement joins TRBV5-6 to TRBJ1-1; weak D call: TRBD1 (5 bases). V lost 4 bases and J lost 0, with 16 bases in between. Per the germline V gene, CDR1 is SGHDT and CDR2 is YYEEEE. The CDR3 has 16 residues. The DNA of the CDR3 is TGTGCCAGCAGCGGAACCGGGTGGACAATGAACACTGAAGCTTTCTTT. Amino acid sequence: CASSGTGWTMNTEAFF.

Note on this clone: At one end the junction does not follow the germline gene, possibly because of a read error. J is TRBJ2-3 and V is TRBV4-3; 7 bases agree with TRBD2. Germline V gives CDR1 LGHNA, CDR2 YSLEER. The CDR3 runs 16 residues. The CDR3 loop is CASSQTPSGSTDTQYF. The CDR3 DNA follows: TGCGCCAGCAGCCAAACGCCTAGCGGTAGCACGGATACGCAGTATTTT.

DNA of the CDR3: TGTGCCAGTAGTACCATTCAGGGCTCTGGCACAGATACGCAGTATTTT. Its protein is CASSTIQGSGTDTQYF. This chain uses TRBV19 with TRBJ2-3; tentatively, D is TRBD1 (5 bases). Trimming took off 4 bases at V and 1 base at J, with 15 bases between the two ends. The CDR3 extends over 16 amino acids. Germline V lookup: CDR1 LNHDA, CDR2 SQIVND (reference sequence). The full variable domain, in which reference TRBV19 and TRBJ2-3 provide the parts outside the CDR3, is DGGITQSPKYLFRKEGQNVTLSCEQNLNHDAMYWYRQDPGQGLRLIYYSQIVNDFQKGDIAEGYSVSREKKESFPLTVTSAQKNPTAFYLCASSTIQGSGTDTQYFGPGTRLTVL.

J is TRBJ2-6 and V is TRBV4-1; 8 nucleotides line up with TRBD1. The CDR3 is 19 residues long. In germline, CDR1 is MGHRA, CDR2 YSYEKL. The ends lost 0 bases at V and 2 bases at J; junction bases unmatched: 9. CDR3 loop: CASSQDLDRVKAGANVLTF. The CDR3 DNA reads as TGCGCCAGCAGCCAAGATTTGGACAGGGTTAAGGCTGGGGCCAACGTCCTGACTTTC.

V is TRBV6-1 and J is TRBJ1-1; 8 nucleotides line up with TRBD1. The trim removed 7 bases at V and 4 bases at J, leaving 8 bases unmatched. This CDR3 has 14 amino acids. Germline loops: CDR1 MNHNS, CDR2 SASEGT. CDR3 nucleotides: TGTGCCAGCACGAGGACAGGGATGTTCACTGAAGCTTTCTTT. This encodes CASTRTGMFTEAFF.

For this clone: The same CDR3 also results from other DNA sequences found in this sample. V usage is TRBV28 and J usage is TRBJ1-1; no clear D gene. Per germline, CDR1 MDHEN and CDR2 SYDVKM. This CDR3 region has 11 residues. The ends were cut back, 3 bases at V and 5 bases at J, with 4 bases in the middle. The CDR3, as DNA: TGTGCCAGCAGTTTCTGGACTGAAGCTTTCTTT. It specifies CASSFWTEAFF.

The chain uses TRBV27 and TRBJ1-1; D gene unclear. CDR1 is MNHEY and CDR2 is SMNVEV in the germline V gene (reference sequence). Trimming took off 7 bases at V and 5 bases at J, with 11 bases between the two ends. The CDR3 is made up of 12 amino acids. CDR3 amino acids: CASKSLGTEAFF. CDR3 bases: TGTGCCAGCAAATCCCTGGGAACTGAAGCTTTCTTT.

CDR3 DNA sequence: TGTGCCAGCAGCCGGGAGAGGCCTACGAACACCGGGGAGCTGTTTTTT. Its translation: CASSRERPTNTGELFF. The V and J genes are TRBV7-9 and TRBJ2-2, with D possibly TRBD2 on 6 matching bases. The CDR3 is made up of 16 amino acids. Between the trimmed V and J ends, which lost 5 bases and 0 bases, there was a span of 13 bases. CDR1 is SEHNR and CDR2 is FQNEAQ in the germline V gene (reference sequence).

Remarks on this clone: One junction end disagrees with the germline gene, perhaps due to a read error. This CDR3 is CASSLADNGYGQYF. DNA of the CDR3: TGCGCCAGCAGCTTGGCCGACAACGGCTACGGGCAGTACTTC. V is TRBV5-1 and J is TRBJ2-7; D remains unclear. Germline CDR1 SGHRS, CDR2 YFSETQ. The CDR3 runs to 14 residues.

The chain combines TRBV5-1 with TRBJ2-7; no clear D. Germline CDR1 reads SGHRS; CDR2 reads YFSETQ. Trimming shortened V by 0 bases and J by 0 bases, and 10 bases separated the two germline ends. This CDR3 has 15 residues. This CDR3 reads CASSLGRPNSYEQYF. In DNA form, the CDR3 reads TGCGCCAGCAGCTTGGGAAGACCGAACTCCTACGAGCAGTACTTC.

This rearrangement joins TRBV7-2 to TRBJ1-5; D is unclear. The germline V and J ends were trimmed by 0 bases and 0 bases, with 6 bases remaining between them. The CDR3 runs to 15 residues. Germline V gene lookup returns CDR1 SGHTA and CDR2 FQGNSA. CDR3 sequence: CASSLAAGSNQPQHF. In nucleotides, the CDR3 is TGTGCCAGCAGCTTAGCGGCCGGTAGCAATCAGCCCCAGCATTTT.

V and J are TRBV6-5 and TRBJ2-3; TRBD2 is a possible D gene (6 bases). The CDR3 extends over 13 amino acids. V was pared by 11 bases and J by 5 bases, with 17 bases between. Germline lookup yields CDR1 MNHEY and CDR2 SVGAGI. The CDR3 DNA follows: TGTGCCGTCAGTCGGGGGAATGAAGATACGCAGTATTTT. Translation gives CAVSRGNEDTQYF.

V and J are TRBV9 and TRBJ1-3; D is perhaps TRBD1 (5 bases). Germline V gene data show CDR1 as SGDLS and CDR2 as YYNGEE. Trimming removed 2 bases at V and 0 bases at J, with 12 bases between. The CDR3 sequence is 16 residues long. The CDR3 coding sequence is TGTGCCAGCAGCGTTACCTCAGGGATCTCTGGAAACACCATATATTTT. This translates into CASSVTSGISGNTIYF.

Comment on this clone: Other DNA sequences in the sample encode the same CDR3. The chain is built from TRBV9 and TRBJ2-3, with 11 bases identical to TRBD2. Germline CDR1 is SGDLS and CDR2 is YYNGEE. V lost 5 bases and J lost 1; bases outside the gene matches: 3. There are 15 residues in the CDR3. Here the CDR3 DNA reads TGTGCCAGCAGTGGGACTAGCGGCCGCACAGATACGCAGTATTTT. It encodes CASSGTSGRTDTQYF.

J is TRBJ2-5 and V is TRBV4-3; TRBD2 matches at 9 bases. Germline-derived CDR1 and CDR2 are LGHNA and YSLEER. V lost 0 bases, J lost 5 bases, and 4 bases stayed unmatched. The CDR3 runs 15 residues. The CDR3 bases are TGCGCCAGCAGCCAAGATCCCCTAGCGGGGGAGACCCAGTACTTC. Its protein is CASSQDPLAGETQYF.

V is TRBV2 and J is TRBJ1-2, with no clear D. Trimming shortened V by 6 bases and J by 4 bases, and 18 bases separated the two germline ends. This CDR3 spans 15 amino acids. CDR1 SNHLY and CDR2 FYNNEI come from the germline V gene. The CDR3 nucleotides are TGTGCCAGCAGCCACGACGGCCGTCCGATCTATGGCTACACCTTC. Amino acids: CASSHDGRPIYGYTF. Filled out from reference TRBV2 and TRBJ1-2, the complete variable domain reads EPEVTQTPSHQVTQMGQEVILRCVPISNHLYFYWYRQILGQKVEFLVSFYNNEISEKSEIFDDQFSVERPDGSNFTLKIRSTKLEDSAMYFCASSHDGRPIYGYTFGSGTRLTVV.

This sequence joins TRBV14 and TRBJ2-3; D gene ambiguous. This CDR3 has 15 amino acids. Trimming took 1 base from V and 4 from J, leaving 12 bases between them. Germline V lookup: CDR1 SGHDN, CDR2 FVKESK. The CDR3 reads CASSQVLATADTQYF. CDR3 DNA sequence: TGTGCCAGCAGCCAAGTTCTGGCGACCGCAGATACGCAGTATTTT.

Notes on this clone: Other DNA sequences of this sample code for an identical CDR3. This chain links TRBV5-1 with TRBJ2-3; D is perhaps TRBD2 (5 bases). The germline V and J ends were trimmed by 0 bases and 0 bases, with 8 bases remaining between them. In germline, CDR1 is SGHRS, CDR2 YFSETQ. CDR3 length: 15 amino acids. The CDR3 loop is CASSLARGSTDTQYF. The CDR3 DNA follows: TGCGCCAGCAGCTTGGCCCGGGGAAGCACAGATACGCAGTATTTT.

The DNA for the CDR3 is TGTGCCAGCAGCTCCGGGACAGTCAATGAAAAACTGTTTTTT. Protein: CASSSGTVNEKLFF. The chain has TRBV28 and TRBJ1-4; 7 nucleotides align to TRBD1. The germline CDR1 and CDR2 sequences are MDHEN and SYDVKM. J was trimmed by 5 bases and V by 6 bases; bases with no gene match: 6. The CDR3 consists of 14 residues.

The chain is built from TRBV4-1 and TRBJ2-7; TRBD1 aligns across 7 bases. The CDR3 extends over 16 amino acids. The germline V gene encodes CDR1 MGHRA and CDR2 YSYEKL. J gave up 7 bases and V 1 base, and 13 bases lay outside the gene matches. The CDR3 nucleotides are TGCGCCAGCAGCCAAGCCACAGGGGCCGCTGAACGTGAGCAGTACTTC. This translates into CASSQATGAAEREQYF.

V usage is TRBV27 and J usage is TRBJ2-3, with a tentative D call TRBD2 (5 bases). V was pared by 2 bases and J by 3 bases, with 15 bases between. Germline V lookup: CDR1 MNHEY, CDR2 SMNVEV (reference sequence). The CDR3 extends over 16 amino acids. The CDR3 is CASSLLGLGATDTQYF. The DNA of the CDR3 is TGTGCCAGCAGTTTACTTGGACTCGGAGCAACAGATACGCAGTATTTT.

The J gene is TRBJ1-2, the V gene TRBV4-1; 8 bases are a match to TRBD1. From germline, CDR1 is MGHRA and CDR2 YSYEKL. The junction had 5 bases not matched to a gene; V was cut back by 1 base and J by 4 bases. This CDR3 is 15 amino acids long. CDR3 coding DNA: TGCGCCAGCAGCCAAGTAGACAGGGGAGTCTATGGCTACACCTTC. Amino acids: CASSQVDRGVYGYTF.

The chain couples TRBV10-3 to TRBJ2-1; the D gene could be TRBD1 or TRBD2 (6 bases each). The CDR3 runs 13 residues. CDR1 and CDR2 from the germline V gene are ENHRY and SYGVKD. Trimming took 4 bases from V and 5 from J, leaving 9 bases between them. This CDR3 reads CAISGGANNEQFF. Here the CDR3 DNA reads TGTGCCATCAGTGGGGGGGCCAACAATGAGCAGTTCTTC.

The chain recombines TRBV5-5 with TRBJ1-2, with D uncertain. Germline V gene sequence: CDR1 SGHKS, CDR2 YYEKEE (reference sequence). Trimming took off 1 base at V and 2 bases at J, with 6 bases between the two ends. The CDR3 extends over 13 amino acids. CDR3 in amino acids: CASSLLRNYGYTF. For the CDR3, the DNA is TGTGCCAGCAGCTTGTTAAGGAACTATGGCTACACCTTC.

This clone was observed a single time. The CDR3 reads CASSLGSSKTNEQFF. CDR3 coding DNA: TGTGCCAGCAGCTTAGGTAGCTCAAAAACGAATGAGCAGTTCTTC. The J gene is TRBJ2-1, the V gene TRBV11-2; unclear D gene. The V end was cut by 1 base, the J end by 7 bases, with 14 bases between. The CDR3 is 15 residues long. CDR1 and CDR2 from the germline V gene are SGHAT and FQNNGV.

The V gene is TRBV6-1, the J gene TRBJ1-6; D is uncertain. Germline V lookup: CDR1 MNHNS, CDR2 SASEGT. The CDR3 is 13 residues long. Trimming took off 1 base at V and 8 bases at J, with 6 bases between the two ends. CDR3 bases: TGTGCCAGCAGTGAAGTTCGTGATTCACCCCTCCACTTT. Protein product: CASSEVRDSPLHF.

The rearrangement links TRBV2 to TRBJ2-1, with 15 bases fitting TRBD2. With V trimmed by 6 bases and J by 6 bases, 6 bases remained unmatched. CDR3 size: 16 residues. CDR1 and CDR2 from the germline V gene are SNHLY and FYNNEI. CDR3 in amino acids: CASSDRTSGRANEQFF. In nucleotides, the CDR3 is TGTGCCAGCAGCGATAGGACTAGCGGGAGGGCCAATGAGCAGTTCTTC.

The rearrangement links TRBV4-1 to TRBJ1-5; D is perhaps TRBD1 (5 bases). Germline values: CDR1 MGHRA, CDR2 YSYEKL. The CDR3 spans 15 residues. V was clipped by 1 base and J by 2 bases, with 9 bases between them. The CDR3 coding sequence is TGCGCCAGCAGCCAAGGAGGAGGGGGCAATCAGCCCCAGCATTTT. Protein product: CASSQGGGGNQPQHF.

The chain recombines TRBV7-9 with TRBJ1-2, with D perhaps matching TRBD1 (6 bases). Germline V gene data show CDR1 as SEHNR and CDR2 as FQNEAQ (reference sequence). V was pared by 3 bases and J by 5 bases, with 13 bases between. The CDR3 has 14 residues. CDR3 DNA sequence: TGTGCCAGCAGCTTTTCCCGGACAGATTATGGCTACACCTTC. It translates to CASSFSRTDYGYTF.

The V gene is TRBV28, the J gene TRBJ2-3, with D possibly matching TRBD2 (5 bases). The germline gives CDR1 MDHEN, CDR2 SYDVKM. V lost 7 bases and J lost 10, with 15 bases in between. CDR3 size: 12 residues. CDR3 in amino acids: CASKQGGVPQYF. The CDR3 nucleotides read TGTGCCAGCAAACAAGGAGGAGTTCCGCAGTATTTT.